This T cell receptor (beta chain) was captured by sequencing in a study of cytomegalovirus exposure and HLA in healthy donors (dated by TCRdb to the late 2010s). Regarding the complete study: An earlier analysis of 587 of the donors reported about 250 Gb of sequence data and roughly 100 million unique TCR beta sequences from 150 million to 200 million T cells. The T cell repertoires of roughly 660 subjects were profiled by immunosequencing and related to cytomegalovirus serostatus. Rather than using new phenotypic data, the later analysis identified candidate immune exposures from TCR beta sequences and from how often those sequences occurred across donors. To predict cytomegalovirus infection status, the study brought together high-throughput TCR immunosequencing, statistical association of individual TCRs with disease status, and machine learning. The genetic ancestry cluster associated with self-reported Caucasian donors included 80% to 90% of the 398 genotyped donors. Approximately 310 gigabases of sequencing data and around 88 million unique TCR sequences made up an early release that covered fewer than 650 HLA-typed donors. To study patterns of TCR occurrence, a later analysis re-analyzed previously published TCR beta repertoires from around 700 donors and added high-resolution HLA genotyping. Donor age, sex, ethnicity and CMV serostatus were compiled alongside the repertoire data. The number of donors typed differed by locus, with about 620-630 for A, B, C, DRB1 and DQB1, approximately 500 for DQA1, 600 to 610 for DPA1, and around 450 for DPB1. HLA typing included class I and class II loci at four-digit resolution. In a later genetic analysis, genome-wide SNP genotypes for about 65% of the roughly 700 donors were used, and that subset was treated as a discovery cohort. An earlier analysis of approximately 630 of the donors applied high-throughput TCR beta sequencing to assess whether each TCR beta V gene segment acted as functional or pseudogenic. Besides the first cohort of around 700 subjects, a separate validation cohort made up of roughly 120 different subjects was used. About five DR-DQ haplotypes were treated as single units for association and clustering because of strong linkage in the cohort. Among around 400 genotyped donors of the cohort, an average of approximately 240,000 unique TCR beta nucleotide sequences were sequenced per donor, about a sixth of them non-productive. The study aimed to test whether signatures of past pathogen exposure could be identified by cataloging public T cell receptors. All discovery cohort repertoires had been generated using a single sequencing platform. The full study reports these points: Over 15 rarely observed V segments, including chromosome 9 orphons, were excluded from the earlier analysis of several hundred of the donors because counts were too low. In the study, about 150 TCR beta chains were listed as associated with cytomegalovirus. An earlier analysis of 587 of the donors showed that most TCR beta V segments appeared in productive rearrangements either about 87% or about 30% of the time, which broadly matched IMGT annotations. Some IMGT-functional V segments, including TRBV6-2 and TRBV6-3, could not be distinguished by the 87-base-pair reads and were therefore excluded. Most TCR sequences were seen in very few donors, while some public TCRs were found in many individuals. Correlated functional status among segregating V segments might reflect linkage disequilibrium, but an unknown experimental factor could not be ruled out. Assigning TCR associations to individual alleles was difficult when HLA alleles, especially DR and DQ, strongly co-occurred. According to a later genetic analysis, donors in an Asian-associated ancestry cluster had fewer N-insertions in productive TCRs than the approximately 700-donor mean. In vitro tests confirmed that a few of the cytomegalovirus-associated TCR beta chains recognize cytomegalovirus antigens. Immune exposure information for the cohort was limited to CMV serostatus. Most CMV-associated TCR beta chains appeared to be HLA-restricted in a later analysis, and the HLA associations seemed to be driven largely by CMV exposure. A later analysis found that TCR association rates varied across HLA loci, with DRB1 alleles showing the most associated TCRs and HLA-C alleles the fewest. A further reported finding was that TCR beta sequences accurately predicted the HLA-A and HLA-B alleles for most subjects in the first cohort. According to a later analysis, parvovirus B19, influenza, CMV and Epstein-Barr virus appeared linked to several top co-occurrence clusters. This cohort had only TCR beta chains sequenced, and the lack of alpha or paired-chain data limited which features could be detected. In a later analysis, 15,000 to 20,000 TCR beta sequences were associated with specific HLA alleles at a false discovery rate of 0.05. Because HLA typing was missing for some donors at each locus, association tests included only the typed subset. The classifier was reported to diagnose cytomegalovirus status with high specificity and sensitivity in both the original cohort and the validation cohort. According to the authors, the approach could potentially be generalized to other disease states and immunological phenotypes. Roughly uniform sequencing depth across donors was assumed in presence/absence analyses, although this assumption may not hold. A group of highly shared sequence variants was considered likely to be a technical artifact of the sequencing pipeline. In a later genetic analysis, a missense DCLRE1C variant was associated with V-gene and J-gene trimming of TCR beta chains, and the association was replicated in an independent cohort. A later analysis found that HLA-associated TCR beta chains were more clonally expanded and had lower generation probabilities than equally common non-associated chains.

The germline V gene gives CDR1 as MNHNS and CDR2 as SASEGT. At the junction V is shortened by 4 bases and J by 4 bases; bases outside the gene matches: 13. There are 19 amino acids in the CDR3, from cysteine to phenylalanine inclusive. The CDR3 DNA has 57 bases and is translated from base 1. Regarding this clone: What antigen it recognizes has not been identified. The sample holds no much larger clone one base away, and base qualities are not on file.

The receptor library was made with the immunoSEQ multiplex PCR assay. The multiplex PCR relied on a mix of 60 forward primers for TCR Vbeta segments and 13 reverse primers for TCR Jbeta segments. The CDR3 region of rearranged TCR beta genes was amplified from genomic DNA with a multiplex PCR assay. The Illumina HiSeq System was used to sequence the amplified TCR beta libraries as 87-base-pair reads. The published analysis was carried out like this. A later analysis tallied tens of millions of unique TCR beta chains across the approximately 670 repertoires, and around 10 million of those chains were shared by two or more donors. Raw reads were error-corrected and collapsed into unique sequences by a nearest-neighbor algorithm in which closely related sequences were merged to remove PCR and sequencing errors. To assign V, D and J gene segments, CDR3 sequences were aligned to IMGT reference sequences. For a sequence to be retained, a match of at least six nucleotides to both a V gene segment and a J gene segment was required. Rearrangements were classified as productive when the CDR3 lacked stop codons and remained in frame with V and J, and all other rearrangements were classified as non-productive. CDR3 was defined according to IMGT convention as the region running from the second conserved V-encoded cysteine to the conserved J-encoded phenylalanine. In an earlier analysis of 500 to 650 of the donors, sequences lacking an unambiguous match to a single V gene segment were excluded. An earlier analysis of 587 of the donors classified V segments as functional when productive rearrangements were above 56.7% and as segregating when the standard deviation between donors was above 5%. To diagnose cytomegalovirus status from the catalog of TCR beta chain sequences, a statistical classification framework was built. In a later analysis, TCR nucleotide sequences were compared against IMGT/GENE-DB human TR gene sequences so that V and J genes could be assigned. The TCRdist pipeline was used in a later analysis to assign CDR3 sequences and most-parsimonious VDJ recombination scenarios. In a later analysis, each TCR beta chain was defined by its CDR3 amino acid sequence together with its V-gene family, and reads lacking a unique V-gene family were excluded. To address suspected cross-contamination and a sequencing artifact, a later analysis removed over 500 highly shared, low-generation-probability nucleotide sequences. For each public chain, a later analysis derived a clonal expansion index from normalized ranks of inferred template counts within each repertoire. In a later analysis, generation probabilities were computed using a VDJ recombination model fitted to out-of-frame rearrangements, and the results were checked against IGoR. In a later analysis, hypergeometric tests were used to score TCR-TCR, TCR-HLA and TCR-CMV co-occurrence, with a repertoire-size bias correction applied to TCR pairs. In a later analysis, false discovery rates were estimated by permuting HLA or CMV assignments 20 times. In a later analysis, co-occurring TCRs were grouped using DBSCAN, and TCRdist sequence similarity was added for clustering within HLA-allele-positive subsets. For co-occurrence clustering, repertoires with fewer than 30,000 or more than 120,000 public chains were excluded, along with 5 or 6 repertoires with anomalous nucleotide sharing. TCRdb took this table from immuneACCESS and kept in-frame rearrangements with V and J called. Such tables lack part of the clones; where checked against another copy, unresolved V genes explain under half of the gap, and the rest is unexplained. V and J calls and clone size are those listed in that table; D and trimming were worked out from the DNA. The sample table holds approximately 160,000 clones, of which roughly four fifths were seen once. The ten largest clones take up about 1.3% of the sample.

In total, around 600 healthy bone marrow donors made up the cohort. All cohort members were sampled while nominally healthy, although unrecorded immune exposures were likely present. The donor tested CMV seronegative and was one of the 352 seronegative cohort members. Every donor gave a peripheral blood sample, and the peripheral blood mononuclear cells from that sample were used for TCR beta sequencing. The Qiagen DNeasy Blood Extraction Kit was used to extract genomic DNA from the blood cell samples. The rearranged segments are TRBV6-1 and TRBJ2-3, and 14 bases in between align with TRBD2. This clonotype originated in a man aged 18 to 35 in good health and CMV-seronegative. The sample was PBMCs. The CDR3: CASSGLPGLAGGPSDTQYF. The sequence in DNA is TGTGCCAGCAGTGGATTACCCGGACTAGCGGGGGGCCCTTCAGATACGCAGTATTTT.